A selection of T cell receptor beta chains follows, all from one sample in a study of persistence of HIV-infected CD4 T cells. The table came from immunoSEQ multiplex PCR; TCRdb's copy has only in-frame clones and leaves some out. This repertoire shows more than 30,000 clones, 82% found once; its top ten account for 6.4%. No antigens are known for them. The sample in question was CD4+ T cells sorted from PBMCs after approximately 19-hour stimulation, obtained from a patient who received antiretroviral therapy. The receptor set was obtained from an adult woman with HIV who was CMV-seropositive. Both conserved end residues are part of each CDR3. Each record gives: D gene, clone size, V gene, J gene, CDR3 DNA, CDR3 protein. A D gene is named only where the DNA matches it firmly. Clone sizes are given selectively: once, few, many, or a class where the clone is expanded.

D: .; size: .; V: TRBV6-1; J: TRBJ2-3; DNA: TGTGCCAGCAGTGAACCGATGAGGCCAGATACGCAGTATTTT; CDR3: CASSEPMRPDTQYF
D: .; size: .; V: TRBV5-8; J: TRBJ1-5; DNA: TGTGCCAGCAGCTTCAGGGGCAATCAGCCCCAGCATTTT; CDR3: CASSFRGNQPQHF
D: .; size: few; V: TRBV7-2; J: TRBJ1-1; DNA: TGTGCCAGCAGCGCAGACATCGTTCTATCGAGCACTGAAGCTTTCTTT; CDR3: CASSADIVLSSTEAFF
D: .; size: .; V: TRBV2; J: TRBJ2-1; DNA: TGTGCCAGCAGCGAACACAATGAGCAGTTCTTC; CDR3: CASSEHNEQFF
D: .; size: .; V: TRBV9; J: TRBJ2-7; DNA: TGTGCCAGCAGCGTAGATCAATTGGGCGAGCAGTACTTC; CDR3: CASSVDQLGEQYF
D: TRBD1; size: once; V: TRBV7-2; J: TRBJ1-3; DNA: TGTGCCAGCAGCTTGGACAGGGTCGGCTTAGGAAACACCATATATTTT; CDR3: CASSLDRVGLGNTIYF
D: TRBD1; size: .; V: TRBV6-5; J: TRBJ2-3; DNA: TGTGCCAGCAATCCTCGGACAGGGGGCGCGGATACGCAGTATTTT; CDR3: CASNPRTGGADTQYF
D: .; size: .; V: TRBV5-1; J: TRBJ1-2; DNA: TGCGCCAGCAGCGATCCTTCCACAGGGTCTGGCTACACCTTC; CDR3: CASSDPSTGSGYTF
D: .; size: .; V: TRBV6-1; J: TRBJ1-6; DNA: TGTGCCAGCAGTGATAAGGGGCATAATTCACCCCTCCACTTT; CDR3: CASSDKGHNSPLHF
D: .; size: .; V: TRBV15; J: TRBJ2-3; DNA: TGTGCCACCAGCAGCATAGGGGGGGGTTTTTTCACTAGCACAGATACGCAGTATTTT; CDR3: CATSSIGGGFFTSTDTQYF
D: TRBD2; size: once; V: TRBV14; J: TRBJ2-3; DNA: TGTGCCAGCAGCCCCTTTAGCGGGGGGGGATCCACAGATACGCAGTATTTT; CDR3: CASSPFSGGGSTDTQYF
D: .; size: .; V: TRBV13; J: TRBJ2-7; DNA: TGTGCCAGCAGCTTAGGTCCGGGACTCCCCTACGAGCAGTACTTC; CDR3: CASSLGPGLPYEQYF
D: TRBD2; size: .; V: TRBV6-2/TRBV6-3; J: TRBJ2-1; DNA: TGTGCCAGCAGTTACGTAGGACTAGCTCTAAGTCGGGATGAGCAGTTCTTC; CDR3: CASSYVGLALSRDEQFF
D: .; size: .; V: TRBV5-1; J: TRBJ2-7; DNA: TGCGCCAGCAGCCACCCAGGGGGGTACGAGCAGTACTTC; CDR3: CASSHPGGYEQYF
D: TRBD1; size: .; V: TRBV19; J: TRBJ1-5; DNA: TGTGCCAGTAGCGCTCAGGGGGCCCGAAATCAGCCCCAGCATTTT; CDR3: CASSAQGARNQPQHF
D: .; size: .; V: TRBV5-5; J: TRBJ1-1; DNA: TGTGCCAGCAGCGGGACTGAAGCTTTCTTT; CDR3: CASSGTEAFF
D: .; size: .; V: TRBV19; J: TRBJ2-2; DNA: TGTGCCAGTAGTATAGGAGGGAGCCGCACCGGGGAGCTGTTTTTT; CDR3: CASSIGGSRTGELFF
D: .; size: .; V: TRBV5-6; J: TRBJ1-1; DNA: TGTGCCAGCAGCCGGTACAGGACGATGAACACTGAAGCTTTCTTT; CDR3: CASSRYRTMNTEAFF
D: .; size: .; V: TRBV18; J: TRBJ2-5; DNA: TGTGCCAGCTCACCGGTCCAAGGGACCCAGTACTTC; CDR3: CASSPVQGTQYF
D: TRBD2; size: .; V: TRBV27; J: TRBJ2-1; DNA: TGTGCCAGCAGATCTCCGGGCGGGAGCTCCTACAATGAGCAGTTCTTC; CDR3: CASRSPGGSSYNEQFF
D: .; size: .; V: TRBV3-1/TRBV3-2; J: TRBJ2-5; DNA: TGTGCCAGCAGCCAAGCGTCTATCTTGGGGACCCAAGAGACCCAGTACTTC; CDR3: CASSQASILGTQETQYF
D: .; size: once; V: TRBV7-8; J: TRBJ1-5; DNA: TGTGCCAGCAGCTTCGACAGATTCAATCAGCCCCAGCATTTT; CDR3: CASSFDRFNQPQHF
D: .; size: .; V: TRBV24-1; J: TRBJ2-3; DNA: TGTGCCACCAGTGACTCAGGGAATACGCAGTATTTT; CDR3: CATSDSGNTQYF
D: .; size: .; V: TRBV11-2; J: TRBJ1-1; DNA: TGTGCCAGCAACCCCGGTGCCTTCACTGAAGCTTTCTTT; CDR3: CASNPGAFTEAFF
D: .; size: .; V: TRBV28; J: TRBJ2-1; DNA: TGTGCCAGCAGTTTGTCGCGGGGGCCTATCAATGAGCAGTTCTTC; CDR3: CASSLSRGPINEQFF
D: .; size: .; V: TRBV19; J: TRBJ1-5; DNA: TGTGCCAGTAGTAATAAGGGGAATCAGCCCCAGCATTTT; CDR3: CASSNKGNQPQHF
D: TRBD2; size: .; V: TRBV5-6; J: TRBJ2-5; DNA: TGTGCCAGCAGCCGCGGGAGGGGAGAGACCCAGTACTTC; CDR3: CASSRGRGETQYF
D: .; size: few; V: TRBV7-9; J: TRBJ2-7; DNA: TGTGCCAGCAGCTCCCATTACTCGCGGGACTCCGGAGTCGAGCAGTACTTC; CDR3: CASSSHYSRDSGVEQYF
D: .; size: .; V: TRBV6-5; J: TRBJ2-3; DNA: TGTGCCAGCGGCCCCGGGTGGGTGGATACGCAGTATTTT; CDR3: CASGPGWVDTQYF
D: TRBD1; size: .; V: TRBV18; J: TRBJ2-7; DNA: TGTGCCAGCTCACCAAATCTCGGACAGGGGAACGAGCAGTACTTC; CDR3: CASSPNLGQGNEQYF
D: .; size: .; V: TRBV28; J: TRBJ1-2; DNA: TGTGCCAGCATTGGGGGTGGGGAAGGCTATGGCTACACCTTC; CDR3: CASIGGGEGYGYTF
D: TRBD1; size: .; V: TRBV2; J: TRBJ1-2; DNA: TGTGCCAGCACCCCCGGGACAGGGGGCGGTTTTGGCTACACCTTC; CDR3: CASTPGTGGGFGYTF
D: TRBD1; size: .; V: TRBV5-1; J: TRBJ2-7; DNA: TGCGCCAGCAGCTTGGGGTCCTCCGGGACAGGCTACGAGCAGTACTTC; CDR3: CASSLGSSGTGYEQYF
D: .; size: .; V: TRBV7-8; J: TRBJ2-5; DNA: TGTGCCAGCAGCAGGGATGCGAAGGAGACCCAGTACTTC; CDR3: CASSRDAKETQYF
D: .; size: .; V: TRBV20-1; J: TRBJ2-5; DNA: TGCAGTGCCACGATAGGGGAGACCCAGTACTTC; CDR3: CSATIGETQYF
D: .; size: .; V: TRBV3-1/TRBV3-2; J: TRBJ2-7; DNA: TGTGCCAGCAGCCAAGTAAACGAGCAGTACTTC; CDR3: CASSQVNEQYF
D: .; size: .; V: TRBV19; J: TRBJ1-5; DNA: TGTGCCAGTAGTTCCGGACAGAATCAGCCCCAGCATTTT; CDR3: CASSSGQNQPQHF
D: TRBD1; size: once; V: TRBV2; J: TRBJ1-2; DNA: TGTGCCAGCAGTGTAAGAGGGGGCATAGGCTACACCTTC; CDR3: CASSVRGGIGYTF
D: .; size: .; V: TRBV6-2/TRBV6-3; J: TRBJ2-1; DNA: TGTGCCAGCAGTTATAACAGTTACAATGAGCAGTTCTTC; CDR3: CASSYNSYNEQFF
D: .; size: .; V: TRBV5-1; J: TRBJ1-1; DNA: TGCGCCAGCCATAAGGACACTGAAGCTTTCTTT; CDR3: CASHKDTEAFF